The 7 T cell receptor beta chains presented below share a single source sample, sequenced in a study of T-cell reconstitution after alpha-beta-depleted transplantation in children (dated by TCRdb to about 2016). Library preparation was by PCR. Sequencing used an Illumina HiSeq 2500. TCR libraries were prepared with molecular barcoding, using unique molecular identifiers to normalize TCRbeta repertoire quantification. The raw public reads went through TCRdb reprocessing: fastp at Q25, MiXCR clone calling, in-frame beta chains kept. Each entry is one CDR3 protein sequence, shown with its most common DNA and genes. Counted in this sample were approximately 400,000 distinct CDR3 sequences; approximately 10% of them appeared once. The ten top clones hold approximately 5% of the sample. The specimen comprised PBMCs from the stem cell graft donor, sampled from the stem cell graft. The source is a human donor who donated a stem cell graft to a child with acute myeloid leukemia.

This clonotype came up a few times. The chain combines TRBV7-9 with TRBJ2-2; D is possibly TRBD1 (6 bases). CDR1 SEHNR and CDR2 FQNEAQ come from the germline V gene (reference sequence). V was shortened by 5 bases and J by 0 bases, with 16 bases between the two germline ends. The CDR3 length is 17 residues. The CDR3 DNA is TGTGCCAGCAGCATGGGGGCCCGGACGCCGAACACCGGGGAGCTGTTTTTT. This gives the protein CASSMGARTPNTGELFF.

The chain uses TRBV6-2 or TRBV6-3 and TRBJ1-6, with D tentatively TRBD1 (5 bases). V was clipped by 2 bases and J by 7 bases, with 12 bases between them. The length of the CDR3 is 15 residues. Per the germline V gene, CDR1 is MNHEY and CDR2 is SVGEGT. The CDR3 is CASSYIPGMNSPLHF. CDR3 in DNA: TGTGCCAGCAGTTACATACCAGGGATGAATTCACCCCTCCACTTT.

The V call is TRBV29-1, the J call TRBJ2-1, with 8 bases identical to TRBD2. CDR3 length equals 11 residues. Germline V gene sequence: CDR1 SQVTM, CDR2 ANQGSEA. J lost 12 bases, V lost 0 bases, and 1 base had no gene match. The CDR3 bases are TGCAGCGTTGAAGACGGGGGGGGGCAGTTCTTC. Encoded protein: CSVEDGGGQFF.

The chain joins TRBV11-2 to TRBJ2-2; 8 bases fit TRBD1. The CDR3 loop spans 15 amino acids. Per germline, CDR1 SGHAT and CDR2 FQNNGV. V lost 4 bases to trimming and J lost 7 bases; unmatched junction nucleotides: 8. This CDR3 reads CASSYGQGPSGELFF. The DNA for the CDR3 is TGTGCCAGCAGCTACGGACAGGGACCTAGCGGGGAGCTGTTTTTT.

This clonotype was seen more than once but under ten times. The V and J genes are TRBV12-3 or TRBV12-4 and TRBJ1-2, with D tentatively TRBD1 (5 bases). This CDR3 has 13 residues. The germline V and J ends were trimmed by 2 bases and 6 bases, with 10 bases remaining between them. CDR3 in amino acids: CASSLWTSDGYTF. The CDR3 DNA follows: TGTGCCAGCAGTTTATGGACATCGGATGGCTACACCTTC.

This chain uses TRBV6-4 with TRBJ1-5, with D unresolved. The CDR3 runs to 9 residues. The germline V gene has CDR1 MRHNA and CDR2 SNTAGT. V lost 7 bases, J lost 9 bases, and 4 bases lay in between. DNA of the CDR3: TGTGCCAGCAAGAGGCCCCAGCATTTT. Amino acid sequence: CASKRPQHF.

V and J are TRBV21-1 and TRBJ2-5; the table's TRBD1 call for D was not verified on the DNA. TRBV21-1 is a pseudogene. The CDR3 spans 16 residues. The CDR3, as DNA: TGTGCCAGCAGCAAAGTTCCAGGGACCCTTCAAGAGACCCAGTACTTC. It codes for CASSKVPGTLQETQYF.